Listed below are T cell receptor beta chains from one sample, sequenced in a study of T cell responses to AZD1222 COVID-19 vaccine. Profiled with immunoSEQ multiplex PCR; TCRdb holds only in-frame clones, not every one. The table records 75,000 to 100,000 clones, around nine tenths of them present only once. The sample in question was peripheral blood, obtained on day 0 of AZD1222 vaccination. The receptors were sampled from an adult in good health. Each CDR3 is given with its conserved first and last residue. The D gene is left open where the match is weak. For some rows the clone size is stated as once, few or many, or as a class when expanded; others skip it.

CDR3	DNA	D	size	V	J
CASSLSGQAKNIQYF	TGTGCCAGCAGCTTAAGCGGTCAGGCCAAAAACATTCAGTACTTC	NA	NA	TRBV7-9	TRBJ2-4
CASSHQRGRMNTEAFF	TGTGCCAGCAGCCATCAACGGGGACGGATGAACACTGAAGCTTTCTTT	NA	NA	TRBV5-6	TRBJ1-1
CAIGSGSTGELFF	TGTGCCATCGGGTCGGGGTCCACCGGGGAGCTGTTTTTT	NA	NA	TRBV10-3	TRBJ2-2
CASSPSQGQYNEQFF	TGTGCCAGCTCACCATCGCAGGGGCAGTACAATGAGCAGTTCTTC	NA	once	TRBV18	TRBJ2-1
CATSRGWGNTEAFF	TGTGCCACCAGCAGAGGTTGGGGAAACACTGAAGCTTTCTTT	NA	NA	TRBV15	TRBJ1-1
CASSPRDRSATNEKLFF	TGTGCCAGCAGCCCTCGGGACAGGTCGGCAACTAATGAAAAACTGTTTTTT	TRBD1	once	TRBV7-2	TRBJ1-4
CARSGWVAKNIQYF	TGTGCCAGAAGCGGGTGGGTAGCCAAAAACATTCAGTACTTC	NA	once	TRBV5-3	TRBJ2-4
CASSFSGGSTEAFF	TGCGCCAGCAGCTTTAGTGGGGGCTCCACTGAAGCTTTCTTT	NA	NA	TRBV5-1	TRBJ1-1
CASSYSMNLGRETQYF	TGTGCCAGCAGTTACTCGATGAATTTGGGACGAGAGACCCAGTACTTC	NA	NA	TRBV6-2/TRBV6-3	TRBJ2-5
CAWIGQGSSGELFF	TGTGCCTGGATTGGACAGGGAAGTTCCGGGGAGCTGTTTTTT	TRBD1	NA	TRBV30	TRBJ2-2
CASSVESGQGDTQYF	TGTGCCAGCAGCGTAGAGTCGGGACAGGGGGATACGCAGTATTTT	TRBD1	NA	TRBV9	TRBJ2-3
CASSYDSRGDGYTF	TGTGCCAGCAGTTACGACTCCAGGGGTGACGGCTACACCTTC	NA	NA	TRBV6-5	TRBJ1-2
CSVRTGGDYGYTF	TGCAGCGTCCGGACAGGGGGGGACTATGGCTACACCTTC	TRBD1	once	TRBV29-1	TRBJ1-2
CATSRALGDPQEQFF	TGTGCCACCAGCAGAGCTTTGGGGGACCCCCAAGAGCAGTTCTTC	NA	NA	TRBV15	TRBJ2-1
CASSLGRNTGELFF	TGTGCCAGTAGTCTGGGCAGAAACACCGGGGAGCTGTTTTTT	NA	few	TRBV19	TRBJ2-2
CASSSDRRGRDNNEQFF	TGTGCCAGCAGCTCCGACCGGAGGGGCCGGGACAACAATGAGCAGTTCTTC	NA	NA	TRBV6-2/TRBV6-3	TRBJ2-1
CAWGSGTLIYEQYF	TGTGCCTGGGGTTCCGGGACACTGATCTACGAGCAGTACTTC	NA	NA	TRBV30	TRBJ2-7
CASSDVPQPQHF	TGTGCCAGCAGTGATGTACCCCAGCCCCAGCATTTT	NA	many	TRBV6-4	TRBJ1-5
CASSDGAGELFF	TGTGCCAGCAGCGATGGGGCCGGGGAGCTGTTTTTT	NA	NA	TRBV9	TRBJ2-2
CASSQTGTGELFF	TGCGCCAGCAGCCAAACAGGGACCGGGGAGCTGTTTTTT	NA	NA	TRBV4-1	TRBJ2-2
CASSSSGNGYTF	TGTGCCAGCAGTTCCTCAGGGAATGGCTACACCTTC	NA	NA	TRBV12-3/TRBV12-4	TRBJ1-2
CAWSVDEKLFF	TGTGCCTGGAGCGTAGATGAAAAACTGTTTTTT	NA	NA	TRBV30	TRBJ1-4
CASSWRGRDGYTF	TGTGCCAGCAGTTGGCGGGGGCGGGATGGCTACACCTTC	NA	NA	TRBV27	TRBJ1-2
CASSVEGTPSYEQYF	TGTGCCAGCAGTGTAGAGGGGACCCCTTCCTACGAGCAGTACTTC	NA	once	TRBV2	TRBJ2-7
CASSLTWISGANVLTF	TGTGCCAGCAGCTTAACATGGATCTCTGGGGCCAACGTCCTGACTTTC	NA	once	TRBV7-8	TRBJ2-6
CAISATGAQPQHF	TGTGCCATCAGTGCGACAGGGGCTCAGCCCCAGCATTTT	TRBD1	few	TRBV10-3	TRBJ1-5
CASSPGQGGQPQHF	TGCGCCAGCAGCCCGGGACAGGGCGGTCAGCCCCAGCATTTT	TRBD1	NA	TRBV5-1	TRBJ1-5
CASSLAGTGSETQYF	TGTGCCAGCAGTTTAGCAGGGACGGGGTCGGAGACCCAGTACTTC	NA	NA	TRBV27	TRBJ2-5
CASSQDQAGGDTDTQYF	TGCGCCAGCAGCCAAGATCAGGCAGGGGGTGACACAGATACGCAGTATTTT	TRBD1	few	TRBV4-3	TRBJ2-3
CASRSPGELFF	TGTGCCAGCAGATCCCCCGGGGAGCTGTTTTTT	NA	NA	TRBV6-5	TRBJ2-2
CASSPGRIEQYF	TGTGCCAGCAGCCCCGGACGGATAGAGCAGTACTTC	NA	NA	TRBV6-5	TRBJ2-7
CASSSRVSNTEAFF	TGCGCCAGCAGCTCCAGGGTATCGAACACTGAAGCTTTCTTT	NA	NA	TRBV5-1	TRBJ1-1
CASSQSTYLNTEAFF	TGCGCCAGCAGCCAATCGACATATTTGAACACTGAAGCTTTCTTT	NA	NA	TRBV5-1	TRBJ1-1
CAISEKGQGYEQYF	TGTGCCATCAGTGAGAAGGGACAGGGGTACGAGCAGTACTTC	TRBD1	NA	TRBV10-3	TRBJ2-7
CASSSTGRKDEKLFF	TGTGCCAGCAGCTCGACAGGGAGGAAAGATGAAAAACTGTTTTTT	TRBD1	NA	TRBV7-8	TRBJ1-4
CSVEDGTGSEKLFF	TGCAGCGTTGAAGATGGGACAGGGAGTGAAAAACTGTTTTTT	TRBD1	NA	TRBV29-1	TRBJ1-4
CASSYGRKDTEAFF	TGTGCCAGCAGTTACGGACGGAAGGACACTGAAGCTTTCTTT	NA	NA	TRBV6-5	TRBJ1-1
CASSKGLSSTDTQYF	TGTGCCAGCAGCAAGGGACTTTCCAGCACAGATACGCAGTATTTT	NA	NA	TRBV7-6	TRBJ2-3
CAWSVSELNTGELFF	TGTGCCTGGAGTGTAAGCGAACTTAACACCGGGGAGCTGTTTTTT	NA	once	TRBV30	TRBJ2-2
CASSVAGTLYGYTF	TGTGCCAGCTCTGTCGCCGGGACTCTCTATGGCTACACCTTC	NA	NA	TRBV18	TRBJ1-2
CATGYSNQPQHF	TGTGCCACGGGATATAGCAATCAGCCCCAGCATTTT	NA	NA	TRBV19	TRBJ1-5
CASSLYRGTGYEQYF	TGTGCCAGCAGCTTATACAGGGGGACGGGTTACGAGCAGTACTTC	TRBD1	once	TRBV11-2	TRBJ2-7
CASSEASVPTLEKLFF	TGTGCCAGCAGTGAAGCCTCAGTGCCTACTCTTGAAAAACTGTTTTTT	NA	few	TRBV6-1	TRBJ1-4
CASSSRTGNTEAFF	TGTGCCAGCAGCTCGCGGACAGGGAACACTGAAGCTTTCTTT	TRBD1	few	TRBV7-3	TRBJ1-1
CASSLATGLGNQPQHF	TGTGCCAGCAGTTTAGCGACAGGGCTGGGCAATCAGCCCCAGCATTTT	TRBD1	NA	TRBV28	TRBJ1-5
CASSYRGPFSGNTIYF	TGTGCCAGCAGTTACCGAGGACCTTTCTCTGGAAACACCATATATTTT	NA	NA	TRBV6-5	TRBJ1-3
CASTRQPQPQHF	TGTGCCAGCACCCGACAGCCCCAGCCCCAGCATTTT	NA	NA	TRBV28	TRBJ1-5
CASSPNRVRGTDTQYF	TGTGCCAGTAGTCCCAACAGGGTTAGGGGCACAGATACGCAGTATTTT	NA	NA	TRBV19	TRBJ2-3
CASSSPGTVNTEAFF	TGTGCCAGCAGCTCACCCGGGACGGTGAACACTGAAGCTTTCTTT	NA	NA	TRBV5-5	TRBJ1-1
CASSERGRVYEQYF	TGTGCCAGCAGTGAAAGAGGAAGGGTCTACGAGCAGTACTTC	NA	NA	TRBV2	TRBJ2-7
CASSPLQGAYVEAFF	TGTGCCAGCTCACCCTTACAAGGGGCGTATGTTGAAGCTTTCTTT	NA	once	TRBV18	TRBJ1-1
CASSYVEVPNQPQHF	TGTGCCAGCAGTTACGTCGAGGTCCCAAATCAGCCCCAGCATTTT	NA	many	TRBV6-2/TRBV6-3	TRBJ1-5